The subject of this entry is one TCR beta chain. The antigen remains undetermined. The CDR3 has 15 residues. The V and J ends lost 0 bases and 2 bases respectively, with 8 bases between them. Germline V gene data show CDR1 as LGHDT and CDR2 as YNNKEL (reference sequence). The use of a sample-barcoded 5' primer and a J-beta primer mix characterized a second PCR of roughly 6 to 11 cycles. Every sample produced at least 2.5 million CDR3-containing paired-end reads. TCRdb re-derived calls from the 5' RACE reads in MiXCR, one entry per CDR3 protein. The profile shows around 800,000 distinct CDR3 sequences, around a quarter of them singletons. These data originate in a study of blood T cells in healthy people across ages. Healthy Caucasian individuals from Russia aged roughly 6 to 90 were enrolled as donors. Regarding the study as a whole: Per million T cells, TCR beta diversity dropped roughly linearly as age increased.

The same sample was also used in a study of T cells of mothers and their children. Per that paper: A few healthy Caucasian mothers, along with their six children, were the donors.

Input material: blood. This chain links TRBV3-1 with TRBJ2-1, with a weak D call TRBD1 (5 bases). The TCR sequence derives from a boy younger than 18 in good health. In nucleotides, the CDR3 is TGTGCCAGCAGCCAAGAACAGGCCACCTACAATGAGCAGTTCTTC. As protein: CASSQEQATYNEQFF.